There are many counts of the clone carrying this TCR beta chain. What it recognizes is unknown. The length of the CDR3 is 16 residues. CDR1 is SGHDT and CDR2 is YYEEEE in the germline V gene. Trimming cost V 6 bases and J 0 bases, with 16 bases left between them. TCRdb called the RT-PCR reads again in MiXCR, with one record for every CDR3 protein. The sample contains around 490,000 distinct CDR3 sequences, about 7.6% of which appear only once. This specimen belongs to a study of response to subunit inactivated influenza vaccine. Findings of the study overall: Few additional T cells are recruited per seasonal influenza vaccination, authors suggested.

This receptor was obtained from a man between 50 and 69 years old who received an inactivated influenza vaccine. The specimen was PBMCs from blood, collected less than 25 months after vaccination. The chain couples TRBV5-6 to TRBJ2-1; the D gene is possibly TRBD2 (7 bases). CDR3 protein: CASKEGGRPSYNEQFF. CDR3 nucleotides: TGTGCCAGCAAGGAGGGGGGGCGCCCCTCCTACAATGAGCAGTTCTTC. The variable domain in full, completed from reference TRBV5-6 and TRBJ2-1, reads DAGVTQSPTHLIKTRGQQVTLRCSPKSGHDTVSWYQQALGQGPQFIFQYYEEEERQRGNFPDRFSGHQFPNYSSELNVNALLLGDSALYLCASKEGGRPSYNEQFFGPGTRLTVL.